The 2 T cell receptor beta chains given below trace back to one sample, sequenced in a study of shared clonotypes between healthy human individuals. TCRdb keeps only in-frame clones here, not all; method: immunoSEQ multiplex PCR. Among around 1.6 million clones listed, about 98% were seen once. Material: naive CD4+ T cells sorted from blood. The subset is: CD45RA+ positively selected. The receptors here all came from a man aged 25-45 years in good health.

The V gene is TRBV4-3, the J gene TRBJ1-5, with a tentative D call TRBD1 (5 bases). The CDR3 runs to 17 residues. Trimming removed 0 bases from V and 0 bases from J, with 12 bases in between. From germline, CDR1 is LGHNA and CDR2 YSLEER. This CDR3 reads CASSQDLGGYSNQPQHF. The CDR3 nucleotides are TGCGCCAGCAGCCAAGATCTTGGGGGTTATAGCAATCAGCCCCAGCATTTT.

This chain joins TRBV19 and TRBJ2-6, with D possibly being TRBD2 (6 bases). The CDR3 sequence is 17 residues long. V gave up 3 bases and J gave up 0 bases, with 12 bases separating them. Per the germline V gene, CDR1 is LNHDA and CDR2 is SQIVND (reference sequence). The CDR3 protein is CASSMLLAHSGANVLTF. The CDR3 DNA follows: TGTGCCAGTAGTATGTTGCTAGCGCACTCTGGGGCCAACGTCCTGACTTTC.